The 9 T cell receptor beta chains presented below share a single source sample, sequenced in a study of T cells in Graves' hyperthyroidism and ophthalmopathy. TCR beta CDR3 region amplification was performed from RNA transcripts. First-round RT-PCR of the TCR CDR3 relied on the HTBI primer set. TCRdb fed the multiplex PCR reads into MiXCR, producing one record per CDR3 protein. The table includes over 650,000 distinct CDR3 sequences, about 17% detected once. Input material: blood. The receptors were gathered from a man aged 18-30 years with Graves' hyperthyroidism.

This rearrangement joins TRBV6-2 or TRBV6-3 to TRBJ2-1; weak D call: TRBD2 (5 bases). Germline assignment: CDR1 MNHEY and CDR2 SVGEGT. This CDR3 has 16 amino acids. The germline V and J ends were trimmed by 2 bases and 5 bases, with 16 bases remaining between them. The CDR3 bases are TGTGCCAGCAGTTACGGCCGGGAAGGCTACAACAATGAGCAGTTCTTC. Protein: CASSYGREGYNNEQFF.

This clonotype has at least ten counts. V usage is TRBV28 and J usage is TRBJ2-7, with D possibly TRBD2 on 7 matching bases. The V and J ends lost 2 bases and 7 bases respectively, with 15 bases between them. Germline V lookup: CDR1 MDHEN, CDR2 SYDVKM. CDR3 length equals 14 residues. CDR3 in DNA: TGTGCCAGCAGTTTAATGGGGGCGCGGGGGGAGCAGTACTTC. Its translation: CASSLMGARGEQYF.

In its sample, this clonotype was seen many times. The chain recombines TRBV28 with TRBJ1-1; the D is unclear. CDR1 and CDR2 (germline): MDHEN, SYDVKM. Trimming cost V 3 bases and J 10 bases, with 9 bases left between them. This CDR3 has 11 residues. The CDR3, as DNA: TGTGCCAGCAGTTTCCCCTCCGGAGCTTTCTTT. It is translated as CASSFPSGAFF. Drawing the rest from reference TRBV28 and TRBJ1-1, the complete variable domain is DVKVTQSSRYLVKRTGEKVFLECVQDMDHENMFWYRQDPGLGLRLIYFSYDVKMKEKGDIPEGYSVSREKKERFSLILESASTNQTSMYLCASSFPSGAFFGQGTRLTVV.

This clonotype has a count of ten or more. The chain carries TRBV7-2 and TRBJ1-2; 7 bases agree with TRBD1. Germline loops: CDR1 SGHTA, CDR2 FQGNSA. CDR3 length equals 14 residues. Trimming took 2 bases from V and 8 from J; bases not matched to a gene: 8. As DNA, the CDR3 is TGTGCCAGCAGCTTAAAGACAGGGCGAGTGGGCTACACCTTC. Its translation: CASSLKTGRVGYTF. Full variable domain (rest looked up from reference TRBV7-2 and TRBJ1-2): GAGVSQSPSNKVTEKGKDVELRCDPISGHTALYWYRQSLGQGLEFLIYFQGNSAPDKSGLPSDRFSAERTGGSVSTLTIQRTQQEDSAVYLCASSLKTGRVGYTFGSGTRLTVV.

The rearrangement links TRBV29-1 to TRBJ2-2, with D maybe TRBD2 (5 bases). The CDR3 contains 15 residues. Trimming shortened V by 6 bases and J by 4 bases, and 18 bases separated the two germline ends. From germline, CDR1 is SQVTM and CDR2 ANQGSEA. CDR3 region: CSVHLPTGTTGELFF. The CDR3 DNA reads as TGCAGCGTCCACCTTCCGACGGGAACCACCGGGGAGCTGTTTTTT.

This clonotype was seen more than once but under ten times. The chain's CDR3 is CASSEWEGSSYNEQFF. In DNA, the CDR3 is TGTGCCAGCAGTGAATGGGAAGGGAGCTCCTACAATGAGCAGTTCTTC. This chain connects TRBV6-1 to TRBJ2-1, with a tentative D call TRBD2 (5 bases). The CDR3 has 16 residues. The V and J ends lost 2 bases and 0 bases respectively, with 11 bases between them. Per germline, CDR1 MNHNS and CDR2 SASEGT.

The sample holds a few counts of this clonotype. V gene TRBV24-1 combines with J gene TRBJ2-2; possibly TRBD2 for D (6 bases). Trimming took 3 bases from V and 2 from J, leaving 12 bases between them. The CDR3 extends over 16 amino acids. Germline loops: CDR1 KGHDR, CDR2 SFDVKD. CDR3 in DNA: TGTGCCACCAGTGATGGGGGGACGGCTAACACCGGGGAGCTGTTTTTT. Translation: CATSDGGTANTGELFF.

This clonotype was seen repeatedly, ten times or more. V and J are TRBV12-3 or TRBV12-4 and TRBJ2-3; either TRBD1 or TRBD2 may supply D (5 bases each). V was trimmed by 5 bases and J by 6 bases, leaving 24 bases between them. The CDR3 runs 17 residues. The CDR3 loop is CASSAPPGAILRDTQYF. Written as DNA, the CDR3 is TGTGCCAGCAGTGCACCCCCCGGGGCGATCCTCCGGGATACGCAGTATTTT.

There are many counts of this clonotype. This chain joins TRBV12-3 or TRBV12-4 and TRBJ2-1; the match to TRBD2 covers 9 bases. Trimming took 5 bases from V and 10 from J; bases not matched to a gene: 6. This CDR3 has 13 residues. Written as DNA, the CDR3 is TGTGCCAGCAGTCACATAGCGGGAGACGAGCAGTTCTTC. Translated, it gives CASSHIAGDEQFF.